This T cell receptor beta chain was identified during a study of cytomegalovirus exposure and HLA in healthy donors (TCRdb year 2017). Broadly, across the study: The 500 to 800 repertoires of the first cohort and the roughly 120 validation repertoires were produced on the same platform, according to a later analysis. To predict cytomegalovirus infection status, the study combined high-throughput TCR immunosequencing, statistical association of individual TCRs with disease status, and machine learning. Besides the first cohort of more than 650 subjects, a separate validation cohort made up of over 100 different subjects was used. The study was designed to test whether signatures of past pathogen exposure could be identified by cataloging public T cell receptors.

Regarding this clone: This receptor's antigen is unknown. There are no base qualities to consult, and no much larger clone falls within one base.

The library relied on the immunoSEQ multiplex PCR assay. In the authors' own workflow: A statistical classification framework was built for diagnosing cytomegalovirus status from the catalog of TCR beta chain sequences. This immuneACCESS table, as held by TCRdb, lists in-frame sequences with V and J called but not all clones. Of the missing ones, under half trace to an unresolved V gene in checked studies; the others have no known cause. That table gives V, J and clone size, and the DNA gave D and trimming. The sample records about 150,000 clones, around 84% of which are singletons. The ten largest clonotypes hold about 2.2% of the sample. Donors formed part of the validation cohort, which comprised over a hundred subjects and was distinct from the first cohort of 690 or so subjects. The paper as a whole reports these results and caveats: It was suggested by the authors that the approach could potentially be generalized to other disease states and immunological phenotypes. A later analysis lacked HLA typing for the validation cohort, so it scored co-occurrence in that cohort across all 120 or so repertoires. A later analysis found that TCRs clustered in the first cohort also tended to co-occur in the approximately 120 validation repertoires, with approximately 95% of cluster scores above 0. The study listed 164 TCR beta chains as associated with cytomegalovirus. Most TCR sequences were observed very rarely across donors, whereas some public TCRs were present in many individuals. The classifier was reported to diagnose cytomegalovirus status with high specificity and sensitivity in both the original and validation cohorts. A few of the identified cytomegalovirus-associated TCR beta chains were confirmed in vitro to be specific for cytomegalovirus antigens.

CDR3 length: 15 amino acids, cysteine to phenylalanine. The DNA shown is the 45-base CDR3, in frame from base 1. After removal of 4 bases from V and 5 bases from J, the junction retains 10 bases not matched to a gene. Looking up the germline V gene (reference sequence) yields CDR1 MNHNY and CDR2 SVGAGI. The specimen sequenced was PBMCs. This sequence uses TRBV6-6 and TRBJ2-5; 7 bases in between match TRBD2. The TCR originated in a human donor in good health. CDR3 protein: CASSFQRDRLETQYF. In nucleotides, the sequence is TGTGCCAGCAGTTTCCAGCGGGATAGGCTGGAGACCCAGTACTTC.